This TCR beta chain emerged from a study of blood T cell repertoires in COVID-19. Overall study: T cells, B-cell-depleted T cells, or PBMCs supplied cDNA or gDNA.

Authors' analysis steps: Amplification of reference gene primers was used by the study to estimate nucleated cell counts. Measured with immunoSEQ multiplex PCR; TCRdb has only the in-frame clones, and not every one. The V and J calls and the clone size are those of that table, but D and trimming were determined from the DNA. Among approximately 78,000 clones, around 78% were seen once, and the ten largest hold approximately 18%. This clonotype was obtained from an elderly woman with acute or convalescent COVID-19. The sample taken for sequencing was peripheral blood.

CDR3: CASQERVGNTIYF. The CDR3 nucleotides read TGTGCCAGCCAGGAACGTGTTGGAAACACCATATATTTT. This chain connects TRBV12-3 or TRBV12-4 to TRBJ1-3; no clear D gene. The CDR3 sequence is 13 residues long. V dropped 8 bases and J dropped 3 bases, with 11 bases sitting between them.